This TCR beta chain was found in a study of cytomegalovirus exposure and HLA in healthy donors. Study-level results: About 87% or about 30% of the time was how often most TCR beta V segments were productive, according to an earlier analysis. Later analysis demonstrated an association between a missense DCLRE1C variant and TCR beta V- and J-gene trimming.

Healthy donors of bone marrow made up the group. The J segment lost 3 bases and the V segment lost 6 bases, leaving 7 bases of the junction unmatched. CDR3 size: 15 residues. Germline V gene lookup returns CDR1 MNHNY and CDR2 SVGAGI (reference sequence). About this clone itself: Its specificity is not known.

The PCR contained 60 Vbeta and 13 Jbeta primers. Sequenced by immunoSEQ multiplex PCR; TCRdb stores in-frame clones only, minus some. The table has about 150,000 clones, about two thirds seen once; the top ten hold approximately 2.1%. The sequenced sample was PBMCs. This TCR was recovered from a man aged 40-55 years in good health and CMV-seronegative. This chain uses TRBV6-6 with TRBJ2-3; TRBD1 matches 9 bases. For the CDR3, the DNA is TGTGCCAGCAGAGCACCGGGACAGGGTACAGATACGCAGTATTTT. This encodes CASRAPGQGTDTQYF.